This T cell receptor (beta chain) was sequenced in a study of T-cell reconstitution after alpha-beta-depleted transplantation in children. Many counts were recorded for this clonotype. Germline lookup yields CDR1 LNHNV and CDR2 YYDKDF (reference sequence). V was shortened by 0 bases and J by 6 bases, with 11 bases between the two germline ends. The CDR3 has 14 residues. The library targeted TCRbeta and was prepared with unique molecular identifiers. One entry per CDR3 protein, called by TCRdb with MiXCR from the PCR reads. The sample includes some 150,000 distinct CDR3 sequences, more than 8% seen only once; the top ten take around 18%.

The clonotype comes from a female patient between 2 and 15 years old who had a stem cell transplant for congenital amegakaryocytic thrombocytopenia, so the T cells may come from the graft donor. This sequence joins TRBV15 and TRBJ1-1, with D perhaps TRBD1 (5 bases). The sample here was PBMCs, mostly from graft donor cells, taken 180 days after TCRalphabeta/CD19-depleted stem cell transplant. As DNA, the CDR3 is TGTGCCACCAGCAGAGAAAGCCTGGGGGCTGAAGCTTTCTTT. Its translation: CATSRESLGAEAFF.